The 14 T cell receptor beta chains below all came from one sample that was sequenced in a study of beta chain features in type 1 diabetes. Points from the study as a whole: Type 1 diabetes patients had moderately but significantly shorter TCRB CDR3s in all four CD4+ subsets.

Their recognized antigens are unknown. Expressed TCRB transcripts got sequenced, as all isolated RNA was reverse transcribed. Measured with immunoSEQ multiplex PCR; TCRdb has only the in-frame clones, and not every one. The sample includes approximately 280,000 clones, 15% of them seen just once. The sample comprised naive CD4+ T cells from blood. The receptors shown here come from a man between 18 and 35 years old with type 1 diabetes.

This clone showed up just a few times. The gene calls are TRBV7-2 and TRBJ2-3; TRBD2 matches at 7 bases. V lost 3 bases and J lost 1; bases outside the gene matches: 10. The germline gives CDR1 SGHTA, CDR2 FQGNSA. CDR3 length: 17 residues. Written as DNA, the CDR3 is TGTGCCAGCAGCTTCCGTGCCCGGGGGGAAGGCACAGATACGCAGTATTTT. It is translated as CASSFRARGEGTDTQYF.

This clone was seen only a few times. The V and J genes are TRBV4-3 and TRBJ1-6, with 8 bases aligning to TRBD1. The germline gives CDR1 LGHNA, CDR2 YSLEER. J gave up 6 bases and V 2 bases, and 6 bases lay outside the gene matches. CDR3 length: 16 amino acids. CDR3 in DNA: TGCGCCAGCAGCCAACGGACAGGGAACAGTAATTCACCCCTCCACTTT. This encodes CASSQRTGNSNSPLHF.

This chain connects TRBV6-6 to TRBJ2-1, with D perhaps TRBD1 (6 bases). The length of the CDR3 is 14 residues. Trimming removed 6 bases at V and 0 bases at J, with 9 bases between. Germline lookup yields CDR1 MNHNY and CDR2 SVGAGI (reference sequence). CDR3 DNA: TGTGCCAGCAGCCAGGGGAGCTCCTACAATGAGCAGTTCTTC. The encoded protein is CASSQGSSYNEQFF.

This clone was counted between two and nine times. The chain couples TRBV7-9 to TRBJ2-7, with 9 positions matching TRBD1. Looked up from germline, CDR1 is SEHNR and CDR2 is FQNEAQ (reference sequence). The CDR3 has 17 residues. V lost 0 bases to trimming and J lost 4 bases; unmatched junction nucleotides: 10. The DNA of the CDR3 is TGTGCCAGCAGCTTAGCGGGGAACCCGGGACAGGGTTACGAGCAGTACTTC. Amino acid sequence: CASSLAGNPGQGYEQYF.

This clone was seen only a few times. The V and J genes are TRBV11-2 and TRBJ1-1; D is ambiguous. CDR3 length: 15 amino acids. V dropped 7 bases and J dropped 1 base, with 16 bases sitting between them. CDR1 is SGHAT, CDR2 FQNNGV, per germline. The CDR3, as DNA: TGTGCCAGCACCAGTGGCGGGATTTCGAACACTGAAGCTTTCTTT. This sequence encodes CASTSGGISNTEAFF.

This chain links TRBV2 with TRBJ2-5; D is perhaps TRBD2 (6 bases). The length of the CDR3 is 14 residues. Germline V gene lookup returns CDR1 SNHLY and CDR2 FYNNEI. V lost 6 bases and J lost 3, with 14 bases in between. In DNA, the CDR3 is TGTGCCAGCAGCCGCGGGGCGGGCAAAGAGACCCAGTACTTC. This encodes CASSRGAGKETQYF.

This clone was recorded a few times. V usage is TRBV9 and J usage is TRBJ2-6, with D possibly TRBD1 on 6 matching bases. V was pared by 1 base and J by 2 bases, with 7 bases between. The CDR3 spans 15 residues. CDR1 and CDR2 (germline): SGDLS, YYNGEE. CDR3 in amino acids: CASSVQGTGANVLTF. The DNA of the CDR3 is TGTGCCAGCAGCGTACAGGGGACTGGGGCCAACGTCCTGACTTTC.

In its sample, this clone was seen a few times. The chain employs TRBV7-2 and TRBJ2-7; TRBD2 aligns across 13 bases. V lost 5 bases, J lost 2 bases, and 3 bases stayed unmatched. The CDR3 has 15 residues. Per the germline V gene, CDR1 is SGHTA and CDR2 is FQGNSA. CDR3 nucleotides: TGTGCCAGCAGCAAGACTAGCGGGGGGACCTACGAGCAGTACTTC. Protein product: CASSKTSGGTYEQYF.

The V gene is TRBV2, the J gene TRBJ2-7; TRBD2 matches at 11 bases. The germline CDR1 and CDR2 sequences are SNHLY and FYNNEI. The CDR3 has 14 residues. With 9 bases clipped from V and 2 bases from J, the junction kept 6 bases outside the gene matches. CDR3 residues: CARRLAGNTYEQYF. CDR3 bases: TGTGCCAGACGACTAGCGGGGAATACCTACGAGCAGTACTTC.

The rearrangement links TRBV28 to TRBJ2-7, with 8 bases aligning to TRBD1. Germline V gene sequence: CDR1 MDHEN, CDR2 SYDVKM. J was trimmed by 1 base and V by 2 bases; bases with no gene match: 7. The CDR3 is made up of 16 amino acids. CDR3 DNA: TGTGCCAGCAGTTTAACCGCCGGGACAGGTTCCTACGAGCAGTACTTC. Amino acid sequence: CASSLTAGTGSYEQYF.

This sequence joins TRBV27 and TRBJ2-1; D possibly corresponds to TRBD1 (6 bases). V was shortened by 2 bases and J by 6 bases, with 14 bases between the two germline ends. Germline V gene lookup returns CDR1 MNHEY and CDR2 SMNVEV (reference sequence). CDR3 length: 15 amino acids. In nucleotides, the CDR3 is TGTGCCAGCAGTTTAGAGGTCCCCAGGGGCAATGAGCAGTTCTTC. Protein sequence: CASSLEVPRGNEQFF.

The V and J genes are TRBV18 and TRBJ2-2; D unclear. V shed 3 bases and J shed 3 bases, with 5 bases lying between them. The CDR3 covers 13 residues. Looked up from germline, CDR1 is KGHSH and CDR2 is LQKENI. Here the CDR3 DNA reads TGTGCCAGCTCACCTATAGACACCGGGGAGCTGTTTTTT. This sequence encodes CASSPIDTGELFF.

The chain employs TRBV23-1 and TRBJ2-1, with 11 bases that match TRBD2. TRBV23-1 is an ORF for which the function is uncertain. V dropped 1 base and J dropped 5; count of bases not matched to a gene: 4. This CDR3 has 16 amino acids. The CDR3 protein is CASSQYLAGGDNEQFF. The CDR3 region has the DNA TGCGCCAGCAGTCAATATCTAGCGGGGGGCGACAATGAGCAGTTCTTC.

The genes are TRBV5-4 and TRBJ2-7; tentatively, D is TRBD2 (6 bases). V was pared by 3 bases and J by 2 bases, with 9 bases between. Germline CDR1 is SGHNT and CDR2 is YYREEE (reference sequence). This CDR3 spans 13 amino acids. CDR3 DNA sequence: TGTGCCAGCAGCTCCGGAGGGGCCTACGAGCAGTACTTC. The encoded protein is CASSSGGAYEQYF.